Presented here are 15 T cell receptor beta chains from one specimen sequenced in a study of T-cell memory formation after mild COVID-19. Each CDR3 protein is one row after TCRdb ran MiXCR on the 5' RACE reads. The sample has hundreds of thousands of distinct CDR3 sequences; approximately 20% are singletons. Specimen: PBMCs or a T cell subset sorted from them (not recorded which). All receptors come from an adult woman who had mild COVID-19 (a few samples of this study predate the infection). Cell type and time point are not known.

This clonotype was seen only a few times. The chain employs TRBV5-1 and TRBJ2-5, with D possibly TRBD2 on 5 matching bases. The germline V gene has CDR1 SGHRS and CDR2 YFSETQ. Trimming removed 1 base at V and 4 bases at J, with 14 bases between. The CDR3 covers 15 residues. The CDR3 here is CASSLSLGVGETQYF. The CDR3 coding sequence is TGCGCCAGCAGCTTGAGTCTGGGAGTCGGAGAGACCCAGTACTTC.

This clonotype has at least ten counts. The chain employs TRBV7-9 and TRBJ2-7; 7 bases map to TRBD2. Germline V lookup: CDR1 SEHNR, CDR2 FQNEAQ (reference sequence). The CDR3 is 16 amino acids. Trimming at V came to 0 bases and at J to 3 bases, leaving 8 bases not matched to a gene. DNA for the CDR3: TGTGCCAGCAGCTTAGCGAAAGCGGGGCCCCTCTACGAGCAGTACTTC. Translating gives CASSLAKAGPLYEQYF.

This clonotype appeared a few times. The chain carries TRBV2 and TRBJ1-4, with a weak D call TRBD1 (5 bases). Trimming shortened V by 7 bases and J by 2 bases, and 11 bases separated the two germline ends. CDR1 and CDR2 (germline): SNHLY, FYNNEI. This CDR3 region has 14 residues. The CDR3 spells CASTPGFTNEKLFF. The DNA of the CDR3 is TGTGCCAGCACCCCAGGGTTTACTAATGAAAAACTGTTTTTT.

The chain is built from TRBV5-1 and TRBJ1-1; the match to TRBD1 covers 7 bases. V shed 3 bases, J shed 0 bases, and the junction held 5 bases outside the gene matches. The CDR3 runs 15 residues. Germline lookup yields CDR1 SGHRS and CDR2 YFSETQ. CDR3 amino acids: CASSYFGTVNTEAFF. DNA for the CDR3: TGCGCCAGCAGCTACTTCGGGACAGTGAACACTGAAGCTTTCTTT.

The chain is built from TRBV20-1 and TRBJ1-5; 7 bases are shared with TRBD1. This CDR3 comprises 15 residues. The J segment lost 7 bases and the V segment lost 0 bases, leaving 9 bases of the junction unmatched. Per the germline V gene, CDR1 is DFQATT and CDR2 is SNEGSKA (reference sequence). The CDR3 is CSARDPNRGWQPQHF. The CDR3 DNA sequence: TGCAGTGCTAGAGACCCCAACAGGGGTTGGCAGCCCCAGCATTTT.

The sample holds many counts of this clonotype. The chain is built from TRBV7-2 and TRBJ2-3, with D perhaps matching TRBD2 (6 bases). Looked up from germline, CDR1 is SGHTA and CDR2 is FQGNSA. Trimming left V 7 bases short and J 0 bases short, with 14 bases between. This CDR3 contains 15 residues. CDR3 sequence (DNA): TGTGCCAGCACCCGTCGAAGCGGGAGCACAGATACGCAGTATTTT. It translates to CASTRRSGSTDTQYF. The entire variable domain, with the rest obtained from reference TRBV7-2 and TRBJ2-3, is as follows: GAGVSQSPSNKVTEKGKDVELRCDPISGHTALYWYRQSLGQGLEFLIYFQGNSAPDKSGLPSDRFSAERTGGSVSTLTIQRTQQEDSAVYLCASTRRSGSTDTQYFGPGTRLTVL.

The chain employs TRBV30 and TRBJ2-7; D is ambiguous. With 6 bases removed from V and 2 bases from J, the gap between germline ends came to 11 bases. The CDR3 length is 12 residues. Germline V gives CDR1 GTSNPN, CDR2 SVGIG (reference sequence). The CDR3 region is CACTENAYEQYF. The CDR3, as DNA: TGTGCCTGTACAGAGAACGCCTACGAGCAGTACTTC.

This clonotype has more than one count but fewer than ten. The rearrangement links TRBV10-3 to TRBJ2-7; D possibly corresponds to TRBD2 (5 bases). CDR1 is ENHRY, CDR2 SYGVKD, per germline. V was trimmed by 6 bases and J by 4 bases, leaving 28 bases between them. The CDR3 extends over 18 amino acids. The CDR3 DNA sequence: TGTGCCATCAGCGACACCAGCGGAGAAAGCCGTTATTTGTACGAGCAGTACTTC. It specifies CAISDTSGESRYLYEQYF.

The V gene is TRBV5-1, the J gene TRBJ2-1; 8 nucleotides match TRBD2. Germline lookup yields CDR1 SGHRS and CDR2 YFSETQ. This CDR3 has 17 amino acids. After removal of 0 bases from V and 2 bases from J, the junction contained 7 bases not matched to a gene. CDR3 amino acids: CASSLDAAGGPYNEQFF. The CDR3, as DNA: TGCGCCAGCAGCTTGGACGCGGCGGGAGGCCCCTACAATGAGCAGTTCTTC.

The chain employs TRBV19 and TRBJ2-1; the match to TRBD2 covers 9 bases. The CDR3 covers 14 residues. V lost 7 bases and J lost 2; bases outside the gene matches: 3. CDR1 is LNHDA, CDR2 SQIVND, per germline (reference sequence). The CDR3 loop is CASMAGGAYNEQFF. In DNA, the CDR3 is TGTGCCAGTATGGCGGGGGGGGCCTACAATGAGCAGTTCTTC.

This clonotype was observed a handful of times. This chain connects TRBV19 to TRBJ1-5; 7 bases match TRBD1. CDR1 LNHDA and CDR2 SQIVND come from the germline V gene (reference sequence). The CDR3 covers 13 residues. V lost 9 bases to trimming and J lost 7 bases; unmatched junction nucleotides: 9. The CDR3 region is CASKVGRGQPQHF. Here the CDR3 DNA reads TGTGCCAGCAAGGTCGGCAGGGGGCAGCCCCAGCATTTT.

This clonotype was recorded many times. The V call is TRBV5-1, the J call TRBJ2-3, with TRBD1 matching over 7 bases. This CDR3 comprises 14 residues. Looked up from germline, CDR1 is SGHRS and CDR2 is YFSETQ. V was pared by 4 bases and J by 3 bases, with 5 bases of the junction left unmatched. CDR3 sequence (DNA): TGCGCCAGCAGCCAGGACAGGAATACAGATACGCAGTATTTT. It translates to CASSQDRNTDTQYF.

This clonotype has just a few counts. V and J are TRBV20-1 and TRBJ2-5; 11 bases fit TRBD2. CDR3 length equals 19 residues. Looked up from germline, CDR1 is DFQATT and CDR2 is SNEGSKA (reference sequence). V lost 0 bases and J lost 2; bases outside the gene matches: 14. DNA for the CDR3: TGCAGTGCTAGAGATTTTCCCTCCCTGTCTAGCGGGGGGCAAGAGACCCAGTACTTC. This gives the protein CSARDFPSLSSGGQETQYF.

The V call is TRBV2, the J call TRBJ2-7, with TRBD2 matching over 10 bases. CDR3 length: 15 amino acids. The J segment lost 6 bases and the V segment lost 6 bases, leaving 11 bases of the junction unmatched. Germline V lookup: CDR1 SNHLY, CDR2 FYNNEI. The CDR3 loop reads CASRATAGTSAEQYF. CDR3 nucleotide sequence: TGTGCCAGCAGAGCGACAGCAGGGACTAGCGCCGAGCAGTACTTC.

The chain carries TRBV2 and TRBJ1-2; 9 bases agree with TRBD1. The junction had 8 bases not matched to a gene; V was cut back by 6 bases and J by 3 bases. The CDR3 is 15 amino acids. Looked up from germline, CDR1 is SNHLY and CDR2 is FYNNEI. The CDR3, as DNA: TGTGCCAGCAGCCTGGGTGGACAGGGGTACTATGGCTACACCTTC. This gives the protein CASSLGGQGYYGYTF. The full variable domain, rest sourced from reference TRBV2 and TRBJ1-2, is EPEVTQTPSHQVTQMGQEVILRCVPISNHLYFYWYRQILGQKVEFLVSFYNNEISEKSEIFDDQFSVERPDGSNFTLKIRSTKLEDSAMYFCASSLGGQGYYGYTFGSGTRLTVV.